The 26 T cell receptor beta chains listed next were all sequenced from one sample in a study of CXCR3-negative and CXCR3-positive naive CD8 T cells. Findings and limits, study-wide: TRB CDR3 hydrophobicity was greater in CXCR3-positive naive cells than in CXCR3-negative naive cells.

5' RACE that incorporated UMI labels was used to prepare the TRB cDNA libraries. TCRdb processed the 5' RACE reads again and assigns one entry to each CDR3 protein, with no DNA. This sample's clone table lists 85,000 to 120,000 distinct CDR3 sequences. No antigen has been identified for these receptors. Sequenced: naive CXCR3+ CD8+ T cells from blood. Documented subset: CD45RO-CCR7+CD27+CD95- naive CD8+ T cells expressing CXCR3 (TNR3+). All receptors derive from a human donor in good health. Some clones in this sample may be carry-over from other donors' samples.

The chain has TRBV12-3 or TRBV12-4 and TRBJ2-1; TCRdb's assignment of TRBD2 cannot be checked, as there is no DNA. The CDR3 extends over 13 amino acids. CDR3 amino acids: CASSLPQYNEQFF.

The chain recombines TRBV30 with TRBJ2-7; lacking DNA, the TRBD1 call made by TCRdb goes unchecked. This CDR3 has 12 residues. The germline gives CDR1 GTSNPN, CDR2 SVGIG (reference sequence). The CDR3 protein is CASQGASYEQYF.

The chain carries TRBV27 and TRBJ2-1. The CDR3 contains 13 residues. Germline assignment: CDR1 MNHEY and CDR2 SMNVEV (reference sequence). The CDR3 region is CASMGWDYNEQFF.

Here the CDR3 reads CSVAGDSRVGDTEAFF. V usage is TRBV29-1 and J usage is TRBJ1-1; TCRdb returns TRBD1, unconfirmable since there is no DNA. Germline CDR1 reads SQVTM; CDR2 reads ANQGSEA. This CDR3 comprises 16 residues.

The V gene is TRBV28, the J gene TRBJ1-2; TCRdb's assignment of TRBD1 cannot be checked, as there is no DNA. The CDR3 sequence is 13 residues long. Germline V gives CDR1 MDHEN, CDR2 SYDVKM. The CDR3 reads CAGGTGGENGYTF.

This chain uses TRBV7-9 with TRBJ2-7. Germline CDR1 SEHNR, CDR2 FQNEAQ (reference sequence). CDR3 length equals 12 residues. This chain's CDR3 is CASSITGDEQYF.

The CDR3 is CASSLVRQGAYFSNQPQHF. The rearrangement uses TRBV12-3 or TRBV12-4 and TRBJ1-5. The CDR3 is made up of 19 amino acids.

This chain connects TRBV29-1 to TRBJ1-1. Germline-derived CDR1 and CDR2 are SQVTM and ANQGSEA. The CDR3 is 13 residues long. The chain's CDR3 is CSFLEGNGTEAFF.

The genes are TRBV28 and TRBJ2-3; absent DNA, TCRdb's TRBD2 call cannot be checked. This CDR3 spans 16 amino acids. The germline V gene has CDR1 MDHEN and CDR2 SYDVKM. The CDR3 region is CASSLALLPALDTQYF.

The chain combines TRBV13 with TRBJ1-2; TCRdb outputs TRBD1, but without DNA this stays unchecked. This CDR3 comprises 14 residues. Germline CDR1 and CDR2: PRHDT and FYEKMQ (reference sequence). This chain's CDR3 is CASSYRDRDVAYTF. Drawing the rest from reference TRBV13 and TRBJ1-2, the complete variable domain is AAGVIQSPRHLIKEKRETATLKCYPIPRHDTVYWYQQGPGQDPQFLISFYEKMQSDKGSIPDRFSAQQFSDYHSELNMSSLELGDSALYFCASSYRDRDVAYTFGSGTRLTVV.

The chain is built from TRBV20-1 and TRBJ2-1; TCRdb proposes TRBD1, but this gene call is untestable without DNA. This CDR3 contains 15 residues. The germline gives CDR1 DFQATT, CDR2 SNEGSKA (reference sequence). This CDR3 is CSAGGDWGNYNEQFF.

This rearrangement joins TRBV6-5 to TRBJ1-1; TCRdb lists TRBD1, though no DNA is available to test this call. The CDR3 covers 16 residues. Germline assignment: CDR1 MNHEY and CDR2 SVGAGI. Here the CDR3 reads CASSPGGEWGNTEAFF.

The genes are TRBV7-6 and TRBJ2-3; TCRdb indicates TRBD1, and absent DNA this call remains unverified. The CDR3 spans 15 residues. Germline CDR1 SGHVS, CDR2 FNYEAQ. The CDR3 here is CASSPRGGYTDTQYF.

V usage is TRBV18 and J usage is TRBJ1-2; there is no DNA to check the TCRdb D call of TRBD1. Germline assignment: CDR1 KGHSH and CDR2 LQKENI. This CDR3 contains 14 residues. The CDR3 reads CASSGQGSNYGYTF.

CDR3 protein: CASSQVGGSEQFF. V and J are TRBV4-3 and TRBJ2-1; there is no DNA to check the TCRdb D call of TRBD1. The germline V gene has CDR1 LGHNA and CDR2 YSLEER. There are 13 residues in the CDR3.

J is TRBJ2-7 and V is TRBV12-3 or TRBV12-4; TCRdb picks TRBD1, but there is no DNA to check that call. The CDR3 runs 13 residues. The CDR3: CASKPGQTYEQYF.

The J gene is TRBJ2-2, the V gene TRBV5-1; with no DNA, the TCRdb D assignment of TRBD2 cannot be verified. CDR1 SGHRS and CDR2 YFSETQ come from the germline V gene. This CDR3 has 16 amino acids. CDR3 amino acids: CASSLSGGSYTGELFF.

The rearrangement uses TRBV29-1 and TRBJ2-3; with no DNA, the TCRdb D assignment of TRBD2 cannot be verified. Germline CDR1 and CDR2: SQVTM and ANQGSEA. The CDR3 totals 14 residues. CDR3 region: CSSYDGRPTDTQYF.

This chain connects TRBV7-9 to TRBJ2-1. This CDR3 spans 15 amino acids. CDR1 SEHNR and CDR2 FQNEAQ come from the germline V gene (reference sequence). CDR3 sequence reads: CASSSPEGVHNEQFF.

This chain joins TRBV29-1 and TRBJ2-3; the D call of TRBD1 rests on TCRdb alone, since no DNA is present to check it. CDR1 SQVTM and CDR2 ANQGSEA come from the germline V gene. The CDR3 has 14 amino acids. The CDR3 reads CSVNRQGRTDTQYF.

This sequence joins TRBV20-1 and TRBJ2-1; no DNA is available, so the TRBD2 call from TCRdb remains unchecked. The germline V gene has CDR1 DFQATT and CDR2 SNEGSKA (reference sequence). CDR3 length: 18 amino acids. The CDR3 protein is CSAAPGLAGGSSYNEQFF.

The chain employs TRBV7-3 and TRBJ2-3; absent DNA, TCRdb's TRBD1 call cannot be checked. The CDR3 extends over 15 amino acids. The germline gives CDR1 SGHTA, CDR2 FQGTGA. The CDR3 sequence: CASSLGGGAGDTQYF.

The chain couples TRBV10-3 to TRBJ2-6. CDR1 is ENHRY, CDR2 SYGVKD, per germline. The CDR3 length is 15 residues. Here the CDR3 reads CAISEGGTGANVLTF.

V is TRBV10-3 and J is TRBJ2-3; TCRdb selects TRBD2, and the lack of DNA leaves this call unchecked. Per the germline V gene, CDR1 is ENHRY and CDR2 is SYGVKD. This CDR3 spans 15 amino acids. CDR3 sequence reads: CAISRSGNEVDTQYF.

J is TRBJ2-3 and V is TRBV3-1; TCRdb's D gene call, TRBD1, goes unchecked for lack of DNA. This CDR3 has 17 amino acids. The germline CDR1 and CDR2 sequences are LGHDT and YNNKEL (reference sequence). CDR3: CASSPAPWLAEPDTQYF.

This rearrangement joins TRBV21-1 to TRBJ2-5; TCRdb proposes TRBD1, but this gene call is untestable without DNA. TRBV21-1 is classified as a pseudogene. The CDR3 covers 19 residues. The CDR3 sequence is CASTKGQSRRQGNQETQYF.